The sequence of this T cell receptor (beta chain) was determined in a study of PD-L1 blockade in urothelial cancer. Study-level background: Patients arrived having already received 0 to 3 prior chemotherapy regimens. Study observations and caveats: Stronger expansion of tumor-associated clones in blood at 3 weeks distinguished durable-benefit patients.

Per the germline V gene, CDR1 is SGHDT and CDR2 is YYEEEE. Trimming took 4 bases from V and 3 from J, leaving 15 bases between them. The CDR3 extends over 15 amino acids. Measured with immunoSEQ multiplex PCR; TCRdb has only the in-frame clones, and not every one. The sample lists tens of thousands of clones; around 93% were seen once. Documented time point: peripheral blood 6 weeks after treatment start. Comment on this clone: Its specificity is not known.

The sequenced sample was PBMCs, obtained around atezolizumab (anti-PD-L1) treatment. The clonotype comes from a woman of 80 years or more with urothelial cancer. The chain is built from TRBV5-6 and TRBJ2-3; weak D call: TRBD1 (6 bases). CDR3 bases: TGTGCCAGCAGCGAGACAGGTACCCAAACAGATACGCAGTATTTT. It encodes CASSETGTQTDTQYF. The full variable domain, with the rest looked up from reference TRBV5-6 and TRBJ2-3, is DAGVTQSPTHLIKTRGQQVTLRCSPKSGHDTVSWYQQALGQGPQFIFQYYEEEERQRGNFPDRFSGHQFPNYSSELNVNALLLGDSALYLCASSETGTQTDTQYFGPGTRLTVL.